This TCR beta chain originates from a study of blood T cells in healthy people across ages. Each donor's blood draw was approximately 10 milliliters of peripheral blood. This CDR3 has 12 residues. V lost 5 bases and J 5 bases, leaving 10 bases between the germline ends. CDR1 and CDR2 (germline): SGHVS, FNYEAQ. Turning to this clonotype: Its matching antigen is unknown.

A second roughly 7 to 12 cycle PCR used barcoded and J-beta primers. At least 2.5 million CDR3-containing paired-end reads were obtained per sample. MiXCR, run by TCRdb on the 5' RACE reads, gives a single entry per CDR3 protein. The sample has over 950,000 distinct CDR3 sequences, approximately 50% seen once. Study-wide results and limits: Age showed a roughly linear inverse relationship with TCR beta diversity per million T cells.

The sample was blood. The TCR sequence derives from an older woman in good health. The V and J genes are TRBV7-6 and TRBJ2-7, with D possibly matching TRBD1 (6 bases). The CDR3 nucleotides read TGTGCCAGCAGCCAACAGGGTGACGAGCAGTACTTC. The encoded protein is CASSQQGDEQYF.